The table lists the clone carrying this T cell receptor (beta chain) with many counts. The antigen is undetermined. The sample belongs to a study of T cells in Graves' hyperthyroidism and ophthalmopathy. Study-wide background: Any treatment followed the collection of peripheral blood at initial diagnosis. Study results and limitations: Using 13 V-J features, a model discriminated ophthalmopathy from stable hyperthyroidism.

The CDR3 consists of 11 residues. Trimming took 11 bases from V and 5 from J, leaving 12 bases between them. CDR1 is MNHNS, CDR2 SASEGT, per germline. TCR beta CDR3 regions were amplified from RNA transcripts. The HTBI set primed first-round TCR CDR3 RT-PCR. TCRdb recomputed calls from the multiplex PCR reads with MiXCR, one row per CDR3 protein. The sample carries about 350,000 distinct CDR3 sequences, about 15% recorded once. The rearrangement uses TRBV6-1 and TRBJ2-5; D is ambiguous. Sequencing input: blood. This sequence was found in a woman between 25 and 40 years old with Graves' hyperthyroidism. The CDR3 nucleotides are TGTGCCTCTGGGGTGGGGGAGACCCAGTACTTC. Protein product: CASGVGETQYF.